What follows is one T cell receptor beta chain and its context. The sample is drawn from a study of blood T cell repertoires in COVID-19. Looking at the study overall: Acute-phase and convalescent COVID-19 samples originated in the United States, Italy and Spain. The cDNA or gDNA used as material had been derived from T cells, B-cell-depleted T cells, or PBMCs.

Sequencing used immunoSEQ multiplex PCR; TCRdb keeps in-frame clones, though not all of them. Of about 470,000 clones detected, roughly 90% appear once; the ten largest clones hold roughly 0.72%. The sequencing sample was made of PBMCs or T cells enriched from blood (not recorded which). This clonotype was obtained from a young woman who had recovered from COVID-19.

The CDR3, as DNA: TGTGCCAGCAGTCCCGACAGGGTAAACAATGAGCAGTTCTTC. Amino acids: CASSPDRVNNEQFF. V gene TRBV6-5 combines with J gene TRBJ2-1; 7 nucleotides line up with TRBD1. Germline CDR1 MNHEY, CDR2 SVGAGI. The CDR3 is made up of 14 amino acids. V lost 5 bases to trimming and J lost 5 bases; unmatched junction nucleotides: 6.